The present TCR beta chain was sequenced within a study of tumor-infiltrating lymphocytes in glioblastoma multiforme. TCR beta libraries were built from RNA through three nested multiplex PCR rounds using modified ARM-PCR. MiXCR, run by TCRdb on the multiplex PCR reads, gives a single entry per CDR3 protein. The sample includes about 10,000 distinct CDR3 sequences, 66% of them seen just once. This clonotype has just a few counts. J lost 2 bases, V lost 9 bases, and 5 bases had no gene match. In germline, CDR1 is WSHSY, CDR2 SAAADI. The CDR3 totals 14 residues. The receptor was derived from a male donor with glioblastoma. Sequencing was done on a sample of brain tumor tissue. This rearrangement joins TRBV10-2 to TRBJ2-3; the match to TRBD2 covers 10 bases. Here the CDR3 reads CASSGTSDTDTQYF. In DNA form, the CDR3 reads TGCGCCAGTTCCGGGACTAGCGACACAGATACGCAGTATTTT.